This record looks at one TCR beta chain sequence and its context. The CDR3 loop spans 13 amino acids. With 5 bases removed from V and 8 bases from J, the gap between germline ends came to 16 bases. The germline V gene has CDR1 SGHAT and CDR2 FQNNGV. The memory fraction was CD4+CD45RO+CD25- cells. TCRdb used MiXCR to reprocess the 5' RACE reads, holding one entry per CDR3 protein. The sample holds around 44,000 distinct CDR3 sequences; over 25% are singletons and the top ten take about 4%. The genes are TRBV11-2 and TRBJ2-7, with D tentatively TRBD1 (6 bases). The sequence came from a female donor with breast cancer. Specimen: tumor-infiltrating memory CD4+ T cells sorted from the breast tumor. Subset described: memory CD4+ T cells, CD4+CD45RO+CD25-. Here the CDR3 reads CASSQVGTPKQYF. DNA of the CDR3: TGTGCCAGCAGCCAAGTGGGGACACCTAAGCAGTACTTC.